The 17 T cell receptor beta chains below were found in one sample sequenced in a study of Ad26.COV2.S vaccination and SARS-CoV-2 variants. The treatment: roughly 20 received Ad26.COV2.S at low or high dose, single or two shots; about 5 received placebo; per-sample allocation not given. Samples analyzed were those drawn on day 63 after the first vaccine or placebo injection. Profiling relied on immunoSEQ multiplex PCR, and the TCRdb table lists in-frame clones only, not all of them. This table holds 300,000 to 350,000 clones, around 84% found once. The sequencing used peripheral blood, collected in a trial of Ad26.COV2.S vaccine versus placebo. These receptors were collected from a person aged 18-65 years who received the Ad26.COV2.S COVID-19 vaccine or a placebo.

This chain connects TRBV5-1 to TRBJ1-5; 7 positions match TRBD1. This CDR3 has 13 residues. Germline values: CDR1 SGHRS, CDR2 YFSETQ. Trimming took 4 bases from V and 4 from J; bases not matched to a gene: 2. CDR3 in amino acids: CASSEQGNQPQHF. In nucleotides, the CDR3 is TGCGCCAGCAGCGAACAGGGGAATCAGCCCCAGCATTTT.

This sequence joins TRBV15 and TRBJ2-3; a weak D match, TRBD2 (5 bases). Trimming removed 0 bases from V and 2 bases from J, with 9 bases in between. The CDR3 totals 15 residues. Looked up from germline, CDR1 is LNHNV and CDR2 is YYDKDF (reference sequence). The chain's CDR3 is CATSREREPTDTQYF. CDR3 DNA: TGTGCCACCAGCAGAGAAAGGGAGCCCACAGATACGCAGTATTTT.

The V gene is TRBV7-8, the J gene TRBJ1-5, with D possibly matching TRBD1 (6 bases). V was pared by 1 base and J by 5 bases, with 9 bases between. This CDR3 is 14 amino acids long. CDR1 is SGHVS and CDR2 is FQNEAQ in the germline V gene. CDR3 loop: CASSLDRADQPQHF. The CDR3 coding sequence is TGTGCCAGCAGCTTAGACAGGGCAGATCAGCCCCAGCATTTT.

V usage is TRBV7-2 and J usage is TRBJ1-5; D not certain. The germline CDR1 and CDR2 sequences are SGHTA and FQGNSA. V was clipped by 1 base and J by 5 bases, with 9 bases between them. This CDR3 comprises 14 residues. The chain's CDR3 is CASSLGLADQPQHF. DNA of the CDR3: TGTGCCAGCAGCTTAGGTCTTGCGGATCAGCCCCAGCATTTT.

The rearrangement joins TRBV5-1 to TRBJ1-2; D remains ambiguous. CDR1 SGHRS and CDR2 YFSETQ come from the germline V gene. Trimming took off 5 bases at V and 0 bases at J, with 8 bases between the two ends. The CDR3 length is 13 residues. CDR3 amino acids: CASRAPPNYGYTF. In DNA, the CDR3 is TGCGCCAGCAGGGCACCCCCTAACTATGGCTACACCTTC.

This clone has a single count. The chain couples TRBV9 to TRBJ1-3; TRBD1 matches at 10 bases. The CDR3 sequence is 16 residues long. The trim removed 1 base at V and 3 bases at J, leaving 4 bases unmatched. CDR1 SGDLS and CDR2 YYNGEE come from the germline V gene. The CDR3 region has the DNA TGTGCCAGCAGCGTACTTGGGACAGGGGTTGGAAACACCATATATTTT. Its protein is CASSVLGTGVGNTIYF.

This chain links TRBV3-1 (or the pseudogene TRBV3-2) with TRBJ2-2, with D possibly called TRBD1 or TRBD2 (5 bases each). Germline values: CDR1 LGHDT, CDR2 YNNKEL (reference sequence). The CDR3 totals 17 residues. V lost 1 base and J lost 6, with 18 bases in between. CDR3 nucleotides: TGTGCCAGCAGCCAAGCCCCTTTATGGGGGTACGCCGGGGAGCTGTTTTTT. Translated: CASSQAPLWGYAGELFF.

The CDR3: CASSLDLRKLFF. DNA of the CDR3: TGTGCCAGCAGCTTAGATCTAAGGAAACTGTTTTTT. V usage is TRBV11-2 and J usage is TRBJ1-4, with D hard to call. The germline CDR1 and CDR2 sequences are SGHAT and FQNNGV. The CDR3 totals 12 residues. V lost 0 bases and J 11 bases, leaving 7 bases between the germline ends. Full variable domain (outside the CDR3, taken from reference TRBV11-2 and TRBJ1-4): EAGVAQSPRYKIIEKRQSVAFWCNPISGHATLYWYQQILGQGPKLLIQFQNNGVVDDSQLPKDRFSAERLKGVDSTLKIQPAKLEDSAVYLCASSLDLRKLFFGSGTQLSVL.

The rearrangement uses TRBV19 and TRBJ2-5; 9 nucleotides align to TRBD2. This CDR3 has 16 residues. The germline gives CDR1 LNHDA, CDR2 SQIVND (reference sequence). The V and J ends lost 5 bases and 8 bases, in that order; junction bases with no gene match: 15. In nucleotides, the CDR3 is TGTGCCAGTAGTGTACTAGCGGGCCAGAGTAAGAGAACCCAGTACTTC. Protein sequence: CASSVLAGQSKRTQYF. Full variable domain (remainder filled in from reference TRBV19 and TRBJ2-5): DGGITQSPKYLFRKEGQNVTLSCEQNLNHDAMYWYRQDPGQGLRLIYYSQIVNDFQKGDIAEGYSVSREKKESFPLTVTSAQKNPTAFYLCASSVLAGQSKRTQYFGPGTRLLVL.

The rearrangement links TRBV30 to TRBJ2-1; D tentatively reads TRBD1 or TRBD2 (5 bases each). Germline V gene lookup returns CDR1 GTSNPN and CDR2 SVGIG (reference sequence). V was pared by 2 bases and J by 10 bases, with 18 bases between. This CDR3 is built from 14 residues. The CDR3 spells CAWSRLTGPSEQFF. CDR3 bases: TGTGCCTGGAGTCGACTAACAGGCCCCAGCGAGCAGTTCTTC.

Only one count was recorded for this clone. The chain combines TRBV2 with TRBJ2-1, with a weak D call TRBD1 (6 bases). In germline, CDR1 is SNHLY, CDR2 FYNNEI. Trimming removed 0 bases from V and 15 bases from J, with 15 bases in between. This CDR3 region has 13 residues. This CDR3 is CASSEAGRGLGFF. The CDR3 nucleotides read TGTGCCAGCAGTGAAGCAGGCAGGGGCCTGGGGTTCTTC.

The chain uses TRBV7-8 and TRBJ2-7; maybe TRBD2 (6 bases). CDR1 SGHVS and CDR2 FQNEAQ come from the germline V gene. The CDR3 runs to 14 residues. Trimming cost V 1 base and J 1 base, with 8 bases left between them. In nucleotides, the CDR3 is TGTGCCAGCAGCTTAGAGGGGACTTCCTACGAGCAGTACTTC. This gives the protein CASSLEGTSYEQYF. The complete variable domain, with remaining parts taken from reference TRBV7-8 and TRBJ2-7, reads GAGVSQSPRYKVAKRGQDVALRCDPISGHVSLFWYQQALGQGPEFLTYFQNEAQLDKSGLPSDRFFAERPEGSVSTLKIQRTQQEDSAVYLCASSLEGTSYEQYFGPGTRLTVT.

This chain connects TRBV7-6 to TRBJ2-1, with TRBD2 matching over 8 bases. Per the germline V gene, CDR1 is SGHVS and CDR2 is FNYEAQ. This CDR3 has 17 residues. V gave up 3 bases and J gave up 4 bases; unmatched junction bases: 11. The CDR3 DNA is TGTGCCAGCAGCTTGGGGCCCCCTAGCGGGCAATACAATGAGCAGTTCTTC. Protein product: CASSLGPPSGQYNEQFF.

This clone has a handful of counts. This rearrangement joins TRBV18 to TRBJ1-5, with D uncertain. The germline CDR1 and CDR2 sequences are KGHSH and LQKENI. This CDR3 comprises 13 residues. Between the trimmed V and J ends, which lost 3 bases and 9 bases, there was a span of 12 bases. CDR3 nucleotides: TGTGCCAGCTCACCGAATAACGAGGGGCCCCAGCATTTT. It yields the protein CASSPNNEGPQHF.

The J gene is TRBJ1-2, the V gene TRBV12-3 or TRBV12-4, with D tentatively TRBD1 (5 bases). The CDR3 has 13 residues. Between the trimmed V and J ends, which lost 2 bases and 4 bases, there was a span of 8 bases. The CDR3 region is CASSLQGSYGYTF. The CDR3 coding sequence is TGTGCCAGCAGTTTACAGGGCAGCTATGGCTACACCTTC.

CDR3 loop: CASSVSRGMNTEAFF. The CDR3 nucleotides read TGTGCCAGCAGTGTATCCAGGGGAATGAACACTGAAGCTTTCTTT. This chain uses TRBV25-1 with TRBJ1-1; D is possibly TRBD1 (6 bases). The CDR3 has 15 residues. Trimming stripped 4 bases from V and 0 bases from J, with 12 bases between. Germline values: CDR1 MGHDK, CDR2 SYGVNS.

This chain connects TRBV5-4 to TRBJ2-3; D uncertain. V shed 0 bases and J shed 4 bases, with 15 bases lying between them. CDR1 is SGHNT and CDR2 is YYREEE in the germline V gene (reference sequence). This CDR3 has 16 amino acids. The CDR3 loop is CASSLASLQTPDTQYF. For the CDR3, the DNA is TGTGCCAGCAGCTTGGCCTCTCTCCAAACACCAGATACGCAGTATTTT.